This TCR beta chain was captured by sequencing in a study of blood T cell repertoires in COVID-19. Across the whole study: COVID-19 samples from acute and convalescent phases originated in the United States, Italy and Spain. The cDNA or gDNA used as material had been derived from T cells, B-cell-depleted T cells, or PBMCs.

The CDR3 is made up of 16 amino acids. V was trimmed by 0 bases and J by 2 bases, leaving 13 bases between them. Germline V gene sequence: CDR1 SGHRS, CDR2 YFSETQ. Clones were sequenced by immunoSEQ multiplex PCR, and TCRdb holds only the in-frame ones, with some missing. The sample consists of roughly 300,000 clones, 65% to 90% of them appearing once. Material: peripheral blood. The J gene is TRBJ2-3, the V gene TRBV5-1, with D perhaps matching TRBD2 (5 bases). This clonotype originated in a woman aged 60-75 years with active or convalescent COVID-19. The CDR3 spells CASSLEGSGITDTQYF. The CDR3 region has the DNA TGCGCCAGCAGCTTGGAGGGCAGCGGCATCACAGATACGCAGTATTTT.